The rows below give T cell receptor beta chains drawn from one sample of a study of T cell repertoires in cytomegalovirus infection. TCRdb re-called the reads with MiXCR, one entry per CDR3 protein. Among 200,000 to 250,000 distinct CDR3 sequences, approximately 22% were seen once, and the ten largest hold about 18%. Sequencing was carried out using CD8+ T cells from PBMCs. All receptors come from a human donor in good health (CMV status not recorded). Some clones in this sample may be carry-over from other donors' samples. Each CDR3 is given without its conserved first and last residue. Each record gives: V gene, J gene, D gene, CDR3 protein. A D gene is named only where the DNA matches it firmly.

TRBV11-2	TRBJ2-2	TRBD2	ASSTPTGTRSTGELF
TRBV9	TRBJ2-3	TRBD1	ASSGRGDTQY
TRBV27	TRBJ2-1	TRBD2	ASSPPLAGGYNEQF
TRBV7-9	TRBJ2-1	TRBD2	ASSASGSTSGATGTYNEQF
TRBV7-9	TRBJ1-3	-	ASSLAESSGNTIY
TRBV28	TRBJ2-7	-	ASKTTGTSYEQY
TRBV28	TRBJ2-1	TRBD2	ASCPGLAGTEQF
TRBV19	TRBJ2-1	-	ASSITGLLNEQF
TRBV6-6	TRBJ2-2	TRBD2	ASSYSAAGADTGELF
TRBV20-1	TRBJ1-4	TRBD1	SARARGRFEKLF
TRBV28	TRBJ2-3	-	ASSFHIGRGLGTDTQY
TRBV19	TRBJ1-1	-	ASSTFGEAF
TRBV6-2/TRBV6-3	TRBJ1-1	-	ASNGNIGAF
TRBV19	TRBJ2-1	-	ASSIPGAEQF
TRBV7-2	TRBJ2-1	TRBD2	ASSYYHSGGNEQF
TRBV7-3	TRBJ2-1	TRBD1	ASSRATGEDNEQF
TRBV7-2	TRBJ2-6	-	ASSLNRVSGANVLT
TRBV20-1	TRBJ2-5	-	SARDLTGQETQY
TRBV10-3	TRBJ1-2	-	AISGDGYGYT
TRBV11-1	TRBJ2-2	TRBD1	AGSHGTAGELF
TRBV7-6	TRBJ2-1	-	ASSLEVSSSYNEQF
TRBV7-6	TRBJ2-2	-	ASSLAGVHGELF
TRBV11-2	TRBJ2-3	-	ASRRGGSLDTQY
TRBV7-8	TRBJ1-4	TRBD1	ASSLWTGLDEKLF
TRBV3-1	TRBJ2-2	-	ASSQVLRDIPTGELF
TRBV19	TRBJ2-1	TRBD2	ASRRGGSSYNEQF
TRBV12-3/TRBV12-4	TRBJ2-7	-	ASSLIGRYEQY
TRBV28	TRBJ1-1	-	ASSFSGVQAF
TRBV25-1	TRBJ2-1	TRBD1	ASTTGTGGRF
TRBV28	TRBJ2-3	-	ASSFSNGADTQY
TRBV7-2	TRBJ2-1	-	ASSPQSGTRYWNEQF
TRBV29-1	TRBJ2-1	-	SVEEGSSYNEQF
TRBV7-2	TRBJ2-2	-	ASAQGPTGELF
TRBV7-8	TRBJ1-4	TRBD1	ASSSQGWGEKLF
TRBV12-3/TRBV12-4	TRBJ1-5	-	ASSSTHSNQPQH
TRBV7-9	TRBJ1-1	-	ASSLSGIGEAF
TRBV20-1	TRBJ2-7	-	SASDTNYEQY
TRBV25-1	TRBJ2-7	-	ASSEYNEQY
TRBV2	TRBJ1-2	-	ATRTRAYT
TRBV7-2	TRBJ1-1	TRBD1	ASSLYRGPMNTEAF
TRBV20-1	TRBJ2-7	TRBD2	SYISSGGPYEQY
TRBV12-3/TRBV12-4	TRBJ2-1	-	ASSPGSYNEQF
TRBV28	TRBJ2-7	TRBD1	ASSLPTRGSLDEQY
TRBV20-1	TRBJ2-2	TRBD2	SASGVGGVGELF
TRBV19	TRBJ1-6	-	ASILSAGSSYNSPLH
TRBV7-6	TRBJ2-7	TRBD1	ASSLARSSSGQSYEQY